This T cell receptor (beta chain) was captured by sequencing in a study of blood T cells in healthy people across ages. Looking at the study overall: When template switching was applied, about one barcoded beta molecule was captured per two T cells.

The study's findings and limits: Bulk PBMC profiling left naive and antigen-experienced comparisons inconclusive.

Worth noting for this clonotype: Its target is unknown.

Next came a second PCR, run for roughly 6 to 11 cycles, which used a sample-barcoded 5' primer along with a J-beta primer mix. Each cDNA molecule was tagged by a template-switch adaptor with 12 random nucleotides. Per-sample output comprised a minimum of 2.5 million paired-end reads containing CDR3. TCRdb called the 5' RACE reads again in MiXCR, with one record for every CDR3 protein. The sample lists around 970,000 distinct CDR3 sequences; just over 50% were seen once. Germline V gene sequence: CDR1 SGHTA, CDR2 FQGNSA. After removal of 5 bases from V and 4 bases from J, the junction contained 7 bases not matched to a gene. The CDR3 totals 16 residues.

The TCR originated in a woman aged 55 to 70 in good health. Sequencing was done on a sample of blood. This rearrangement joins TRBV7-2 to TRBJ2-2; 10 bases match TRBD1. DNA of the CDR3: TGTGCCAGCAGCCGCGACAGGGGGCGGAGCACCGGGGAGCTGTTTTTT. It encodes CASSRDRGRSTGELFF.